In this sample, the clone carrying this T cell receptor (beta chain) turned up many times. Its matching antigen is unknown. These data originate in a study of T cell repertoires in cytomegalovirus infection. Overall study context: Public TCR beta signatures indicated both CMV infection and matching HLA type. General study results and limits: HLA-C-restricted TCR beta clonotypes specific for CMV led the ex vivo response. Identification of carriers of CMV plus the relevant HLA was achieved through cumulative public TCR beta family frequency.

Germline CDR1 SGHTA, CDR2 FQGNSA. This CDR3 spans 16 amino acids. The ends were cut back, 0 bases at V and 1 base at J, with 12 bases in the middle. One entry per CDR3 protein, called by TCRdb with MiXCR from the reads. Seen here are a few hundred thousand distinct CDR3 sequences, approximately 14% observed once, and the top ten hold 8.5% to 10%. The sequence was collected from a human donor in good health (CMV status not recorded). Some clones in this sample may be carry-over from other donors' samples. V gene TRBV7-2 combines with J gene TRBJ1-2; D not resolved. The sequenced sample was PBMCs. CDR3 sequence: CASSLATAPINYGYTF. CDR3 DNA sequence: TGTGCCAGCAGCTTAGCAACAGCCCCAATTAACTATGGCTACACCTTC.